The clone carrying this TCR beta chain was picked up a small number of times. Its antigen is undetermined. The sample is drawn from a study of response to subunit inactivated influenza vaccine. The study, taken as a whole, reports: That few new T cells are recruited by each seasonal influenza vaccination was the authors' suggestion.

With 5 bases clipped from V and 2 bases from J, the junction kept 4 bases outside the gene matches. Germline-derived CDR1 and CDR2 are MNHNS and SASEGT. There are 16 residues in the CDR3. Each CDR3 protein is one row after TCRdb ran MiXCR on the RT-PCR reads. This sample has 800,000 or so distinct CDR3 sequences; over 20% occur once, and the top ten carry roughly 10%. The specimen was PBMCs from blood, collected roughly 5 days after vaccination. The genes are TRBV6-1 and TRBJ2-1, with 12 bases that match TRBD2. This receptor was obtained from a man aged 50-59 years who received an inactivated influenza vaccine. The CDR3 spells CASSMTSGRTYNEQFF. CDR3 bases: TGTGCCAGCAGTATGACTAGCGGGAGAACCTACAATGAGCAGTTCTTC.